This paragraph reports one T cell receptor (beta chain). These data are taken from a study of T-cell reconstitution after alpha-beta-depleted transplantation in children. A library of TCRbeta sequences, prepared with unique molecular identifiers, was generated. TCRdb re-called the PCR reads with MiXCR, one entry per CDR3 protein. Among about 70,000 distinct CDR3 sequences, about a tenth were seen once, and the ten largest hold approximately 13%. The V gene's germline CDR1 is SGHNT and CDR2 YENEEA. V lost 6 bases to trimming and J lost 2 bases, with 13 bases between them. The CDR3 totals 14 residues. Sequenced here: PBMCs, sampled before TCRalphabeta/CD19-depleted stem cell transplant. This sequence originates from a boy aged 5-17 years with acute myeloid leukemia, due to receive a stem cell transplant. This chain connects TRBV11-3 to TRBJ1-1; maybe TRBD1 (5 bases). CDR3 loop: CASSERTGNTEAFF. In DNA form, the CDR3 reads TGTGCCAGCAGTGAACGCACAGGTAACACTGAAGCTTTCTTT. The full variable domain, its missing parts supplied by reference TRBV11-3 and TRBJ1-1, is EAGVVQSPRYKIIEKKQPVAFWCNPISGHNTLYWYLQNLGQGPELLIRYENEEAVDDSQLPKDRFSAERLKGVDSTLKIQPAELGDSAVYLCASSERTGNTEAFFGQGTRLTVV.